This T cell receptor (beta chain) is from a study of vaccination and CD4 T cells after COVID-19. Treatment defined: roughly 10-day PBMC culture with coronavirus spike peptide pools or control peptides (ViraFEST assay). CD4+ T cells of the unexposed donor were collected before the COVID-19 pandemic (2011-2018). Every well contained 1.5 million to 2.5 million PBMCs, which were grown with approximately 9.5 IU/ml IL-2 and 10 ug/ml peptide pools. This CDR3 has 13 amino acids. Germline CDR1 reads SGHTA; CDR2 reads FQGNSA. The ends were cut back, 0 bases at V and 7 bases at J, with 6 bases in the middle. This clonotype was counted between two and nine times. Its antigen is undetermined. Cultured CD4+ T cells had their DNA profiled by the Oncomine TCR Beta short-read assay. TCRdb processed the PCR reads anew with MiXCR; each CDR3 protein has one entry. Among approximately 6,500 distinct CDR3 sequences listed, nearly 35% were seen once.

The sequence was obtained from a human donor in good health. This chain joins TRBV7-2 and TRBJ2-2; no definite D call. The sequenced sample consisted of CD4+ T cells from blood, cultured in vitro. The CDR3 nucleotides read TGTGCCAGCAGCTTAGCGAATGTCGGGGAGCTGTTTTTT. This sequence encodes CASSLANVGELFF.